This TCR beta chain was captured in a study of T and B cells in COVID-19 patients. Background on the study: At median age approximately 36 years, recovered patients were younger than active-infection patients at about 62.

BIOMED2 TRB-A/B primer pools were used in multiplex TRB PCR. Each CDR3 protein gets one entry after TCRdb re-called the multiplex PCR reads with MiXCR. The sample consists of roughly 3,400 distinct CDR3 sequences, under 25% of them appearing once. Blood genomic DNA input for TRB amplification was about 250-500 ng. Within the sample, this clonotype is medium-sized. Sample: blood. This clonotype was sampled from a human donor with active COVID-19.

The CDR3 loop reads CASSYGRGPNEKLFF. The CDR3 DNA is TGTGCCAGTAGTTACGGTCGTGGACCTAATGAAAAACTGTTTTTT. The gene calls are TRBV19 and TRBJ1-4; no clear D gene. Looked up from germline, CDR1 is LNHDA and CDR2 is SQIVND (reference sequence). The V gene lost 5 bases and the J gene lost 3 bases, with 13 bases spanning the gap. The CDR3 is 15 residues long.